Below, one T cell receptor (beta chain) is given with its context. There is no known antigen for this receptor. No base-level quality is on record; no much larger clone is a single base apart. The reads were generated on an Illumina HiSeq 1500. TCRdb itself trimmed the public reads at Q25 with fastp, ran MiXCR and retained productive beta chains. Duplicate CDR3 protein sequences are folded into a single record with the most common DNA and genes. This sample holds fewer than 950,000 distinct CDR3 sequences; less than 35% were observed only once. The ten most abundant clones make up around 12% of the sample. Interpreted using the paper, the treatment or condition label stands for: in vitro stimulation with specific CMV peptide epitopes to enrich CMV-specific T cells. V loses 4 bases, J loses 2 bases, and the germline ends lie 14 bases apart. Including cysteine and phenylalanine, the CDR3 has 15 amino acids. Only the CDR3 DNA stays, 45 bases, in frame from base 1. CDR1 LNHNV and CDR2 YYDKDF are derived from the germline V gene (reference sequence).

This sample was taken from a study of T cell repertoires in cytomegalovirus infection (dated by TCRdb to between 2019 and 2020). At the level of the whole study: Recently identified HLA-C-restricted CMV epitopes, whose presentation resists viral immunomodulation, were targeted by peptide stimulations together with well-studied HLA-B-restricted epitopes. Donor HLA type was relevant to the analysis, as public TCR beta signatures indicated carriage of CMV infection together with the matching HLA type.

Study-wide conclusions, independent of this receptor: Carriers of CMV infection plus the relevant HLA type were discriminated by the cumulative frequency of public TCR beta family members in the study cohort and in an independent approximately 340-donor cohort. The ex vivo response was dominated by HLA-C-restricted CMV-specific TCR beta clonotypes, which also provided the single most frequent clonotype in two of eight donors.

The material sequenced was cultured CD8+ T cells from PBMCs, taken from culture after CMV antigen stimulation. The clonotype was recovered from a human donor in good health (CMV status not recorded). Some clones in this sample may be carry-over from other donors' samples. The chain is encoded by TRBV15 joined to TRBJ1-1, with the D gene too uncertain to name. The CDR3 region: CATSIRALRNTEAFF. The nucleotide sequence is TGTGCCACCAGCATCCGGGCCCTGAGAAACACTGAAGCTTTCTTT.